Sequencing of this T cell receptor (beta chain) was carried out in a study of blood T cells in healthy people across ages. Overall study findings and caveats: With donor CMV status unknown, expanded clonotype changes were possibly confounded.

The ends were cut back, 1 base at V and 2 bases at J, with 9 bases in the middle. The CDR3 covers 13 residues. From germline, CDR1 is DFQATT and CDR2 SNEGSKA (reference sequence). The total RNA that was extracted per sample amounted to at least 5.5 micrograms. Then a second PCR, running roughly 6 to 11 cycles, was carried out with a sample-barcoded 5' primer and a J-beta primer mix. TCRdb passed the 5' RACE reads through MiXCR, listing each CDR3 protein once. This sample has approximately 1.5 million distinct CDR3 sequences, with about 35% found just once. This clonotype came up many times. Antigen specificity is unknown.

The sequencing input was blood. The chain recombines TRBV20-1 with TRBJ2-7; D uncertain. The TCR originated in a woman aged 30 to 39 in good health. CDR3 coding DNA: TGCAGTGCTAGAGTTGGGCACACCTACGAGCAGTACTTC. This codes for CSARVGHTYEQYF.